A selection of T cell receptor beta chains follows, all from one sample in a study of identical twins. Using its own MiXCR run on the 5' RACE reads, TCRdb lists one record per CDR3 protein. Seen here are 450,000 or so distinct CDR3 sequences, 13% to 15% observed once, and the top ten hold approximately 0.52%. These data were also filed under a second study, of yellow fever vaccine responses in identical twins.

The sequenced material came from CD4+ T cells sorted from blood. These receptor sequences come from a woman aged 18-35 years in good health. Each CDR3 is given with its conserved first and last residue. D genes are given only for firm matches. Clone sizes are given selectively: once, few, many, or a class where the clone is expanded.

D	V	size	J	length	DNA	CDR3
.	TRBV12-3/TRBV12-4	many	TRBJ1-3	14	TGTGCCAGCAGTAGGCCGGGCTCGGGAAACACCATATATTTT	CASSRPGSGNTIYF
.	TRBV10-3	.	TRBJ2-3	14	TGTGCCATCAGTGTCGGGACACTCACAGATACGCAGTATTTT	CAISVGTLTDTQYF
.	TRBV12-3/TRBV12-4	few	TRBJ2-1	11	TGTGCCAGCAGTTACCCCTCCGGGCCGTCCTTC	CASSYPSGPSF
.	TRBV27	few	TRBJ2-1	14	TGTGCCAGCCAGACTAATGGAAACCACAATGAGCAGTTCTTC	CASQTNGNHNEQFF
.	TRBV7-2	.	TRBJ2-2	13	TGTGCCAGCAGCGCCCGGGAGCCCGGGGAGCTGTTTTTT	CASSAREPGELFF
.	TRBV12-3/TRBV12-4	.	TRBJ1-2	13	TGTGCCAGCAGTTTAAGAGGGGTGGGTGGCTACACCTTC	CASSLRGVGGYTF
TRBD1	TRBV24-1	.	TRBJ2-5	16	TGTGCCACCAGTGATTTAGGGACAGGGCGACAGGAGACCCAGTACTTC	CATSDLGTGRQETQYF
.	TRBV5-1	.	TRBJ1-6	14	TGCGCCAGCAGCGATGGACGGTATAATTCACCCCTCCACTTT	CASSDGRYNSPLHF
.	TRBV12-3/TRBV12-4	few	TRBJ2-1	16	TGTGCCAGCAGTTTAGTAGCAACGCTCACCTACAATGAGCAGTTCTTC	CASSLVATLTYNEQFF
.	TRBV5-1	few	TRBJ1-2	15	TGCGCCAGCAGCTCCCAGGGTGCTAGTAACTATGGCTACACCTTC	CASSSQGASNYGYTF
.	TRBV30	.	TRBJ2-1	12	TGTGCCTGGAGTGAGACACCCGATGAGCAGTTCTTC	CAWSETPDEQFF
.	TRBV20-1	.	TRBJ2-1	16	TGCAGTGCTAGCGCTGGCGGGCTAGTCTCCTACAATGAGCAGTTCTTC	CSASAGGLVSYNEQFF
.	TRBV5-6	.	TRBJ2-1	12	TGTGCCAGCGGCCGACGTCGTTCTGAGCAGTTCTTC	CASGRRRSEQFF
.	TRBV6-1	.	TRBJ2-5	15	TGTGCCAGCAGTCGTCCGGGACTTTTTTCAGAGACCCAGTACTTC	CASSRPGLFSETQYF
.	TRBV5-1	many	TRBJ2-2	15	TGCGCCAGCAGCTTGGCCTTGGCGAACACCGGGGAGCTGTTTTTT	CASSLALANTGELFF
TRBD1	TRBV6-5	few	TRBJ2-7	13	TGTGCCAGCAGTTTAAGGACAGGGGTTGAGCAGTACTTC	CASSLRTGVEQYF
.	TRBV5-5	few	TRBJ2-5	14	TGTGCCAGCAGCTTTGGGGCCCATGAAGAGACCCAGTACTTC	CASSFGAHEETQYF
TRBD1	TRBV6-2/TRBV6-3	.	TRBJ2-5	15	TGTGCCAGCATTTACTCGGGACAGCGCCAAGAGACCCAGTACTTC	CASIYSGQRQETQYF
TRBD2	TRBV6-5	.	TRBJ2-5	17	TGTGCCAGCAGTTACGCGGGACTAGCGGGAGACGGAGAGACCCAGTACTTC	CASSYAGLAGDGETQYF
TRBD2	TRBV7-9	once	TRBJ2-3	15	TGTGCCAGCAGCTTTTCCGGGAGGGAGAGAGATACGCAGTATTTT	CASSFSGRERDTQYF
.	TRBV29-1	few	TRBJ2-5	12	TGCAGCGTACCTCAGGGGAGAGAGACCCAGTACTTC	CSVPQGRETQYF
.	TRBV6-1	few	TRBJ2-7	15	TGTGCCAGCAGTGAAGCTGGCCGGAGCAGCTACGAGCAGTACTTC	CASSEAGRSSYEQYF
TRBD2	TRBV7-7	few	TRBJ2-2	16	TGTGCTAGCAGCTCCGGACTAGCGGGAGCTGGCGGGGAGCTGTTTTTT	CASSSGLAGAGGELFF
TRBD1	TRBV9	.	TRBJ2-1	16	TGTGCCAGCAGCGTAGCTGTAAGACAGGGCGAAAATGAGCAGTTCTTC	CASSVAVRQGENEQFF
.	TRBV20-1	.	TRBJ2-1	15	TGCAGTGCTAGAGATGTAGCTATAGTGCACAATGAGCAGTTCTTC	CSARDVAIVHNEQFF
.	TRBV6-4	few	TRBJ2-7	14	TGTGCCAGCAGGGCGGACGATACTAACTACGAGCAGTACTTC	CASRADDTNYEQYF
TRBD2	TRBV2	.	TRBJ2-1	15	TGTGCCAGCACCCTCTGGCGGGGGGCTGGCAATGAGCAGTTCTTC	CASTLWRGAGNEQFF
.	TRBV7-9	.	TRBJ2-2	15	TGTGCCAGCAGCTTAGGAGGCAGCCTCACCGGGGAGCTGTTTTTT	CASSLGGSLTGELFF
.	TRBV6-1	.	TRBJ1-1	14	TGTGCCAGCAGTGCGAGGGGGGTTGGGACTGAAGCTTTCTTT	CASSARGVGTEAFF
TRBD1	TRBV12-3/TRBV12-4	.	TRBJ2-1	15	TGTGCCAGCAGCCCGGACAGGGTCCCCTACAATGAGCAGTTCTTC	CASSPDRVPYNEQFF
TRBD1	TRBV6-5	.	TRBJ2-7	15	TGTGCCAGCAGTTACTCTCGGGACAGGGTGAACGAGCAGTACTTC	CASSYSRDRVNEQYF
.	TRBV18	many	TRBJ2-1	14	TGTGCCAGCTCATTTCTCCGGGACTACAATGAGCAGTTCTTC	CASSFLRDYNEQFF
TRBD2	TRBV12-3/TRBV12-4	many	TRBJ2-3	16	TGTGCCAGCAGCCCGGGACTAGCGGGGTGGACAGATACGCAGTATTTT	CASSPGLAGWTDTQYF
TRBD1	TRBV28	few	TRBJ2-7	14	TGTGCCAGCAGTCCGGTGACAGGGGCCCTCGGGCAGTACTTC	CASSPVTGALGQYF
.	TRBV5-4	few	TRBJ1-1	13	TGTGCCAGCAGCTTGGGCCGACAGGCTGAAGCTTTCTTT	CASSLGRQAEAFF
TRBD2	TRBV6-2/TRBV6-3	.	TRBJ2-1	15	TGTGCCAGCAGTGGTAGCGGGAGGGCCGGAAATGAGCAGTTCTTC	CASSGSGRAGNEQFF